This T cell receptor beta chain was recovered during a study of cytomegalovirus exposure and HLA in healthy donors. The donors formed part of the roughly 120-subject validation cohort, distinct from the roughly 670-subject first cohort. This table comes from immunoSEQ multiplex PCR, and its TCRdb copy is limited to in-frame clones, with some not included. The repertoire holds under 75,000 clones, with approximately 97% as singletons. This CDR3 is built from 16 residues. Trimming shortened V by 2 bases and J by 4 bases, and 12 bases separated the two germline ends. Per germline, CDR1 MDHEN and CDR2 SYDVKM. To note about this clone: The antigen remains unidentified.

Points from the study as a whole: Rare sequences made up most TCRs, while some public TCRs were found in many donors.

The clonotype comes from a woman under 30 in good health and CMV-seropositive. The source material was PBMCs. The chain carries TRBV28 and TRBJ2-6; maybe TRBD1 (7 bases). The CDR3 nucleotides are TGTGCCAGCAGTTTAAGACAGGGACTCGGGGCCAACGTCCTGACTTTC. Translated: CASSLRQGLGANVLTF.